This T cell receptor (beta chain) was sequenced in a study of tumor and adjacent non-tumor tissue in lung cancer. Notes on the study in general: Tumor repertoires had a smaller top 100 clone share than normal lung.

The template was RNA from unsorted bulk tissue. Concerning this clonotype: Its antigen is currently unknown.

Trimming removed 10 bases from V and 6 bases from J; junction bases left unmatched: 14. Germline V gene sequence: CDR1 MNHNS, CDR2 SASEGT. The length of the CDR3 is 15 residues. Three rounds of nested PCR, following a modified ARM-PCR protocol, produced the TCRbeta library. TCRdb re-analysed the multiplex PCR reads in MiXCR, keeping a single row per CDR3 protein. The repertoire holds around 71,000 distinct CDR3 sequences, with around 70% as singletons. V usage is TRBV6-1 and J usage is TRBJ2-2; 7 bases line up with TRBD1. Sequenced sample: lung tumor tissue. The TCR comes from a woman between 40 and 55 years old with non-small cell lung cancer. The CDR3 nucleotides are TGTGCCACAAAGGGGGAGACAGGGTTACCCGGGGAGCTGTTTTTT. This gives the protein CATKGETGLPGELFF.